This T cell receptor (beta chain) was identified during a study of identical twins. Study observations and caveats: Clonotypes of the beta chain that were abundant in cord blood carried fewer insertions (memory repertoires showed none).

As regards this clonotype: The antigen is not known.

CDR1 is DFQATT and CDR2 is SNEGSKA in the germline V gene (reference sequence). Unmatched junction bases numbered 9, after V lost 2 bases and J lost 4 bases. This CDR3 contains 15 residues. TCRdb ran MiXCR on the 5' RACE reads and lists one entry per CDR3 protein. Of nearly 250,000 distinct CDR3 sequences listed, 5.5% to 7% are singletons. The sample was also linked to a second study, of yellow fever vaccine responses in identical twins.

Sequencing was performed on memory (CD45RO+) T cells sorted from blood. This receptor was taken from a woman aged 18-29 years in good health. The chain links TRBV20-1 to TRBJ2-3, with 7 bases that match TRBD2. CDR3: CSARSLRENSDTQYF. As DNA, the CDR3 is TGCAGTGCTAGATCCCTGCGGGAGAACTCAGATACGCAGTATTTT.